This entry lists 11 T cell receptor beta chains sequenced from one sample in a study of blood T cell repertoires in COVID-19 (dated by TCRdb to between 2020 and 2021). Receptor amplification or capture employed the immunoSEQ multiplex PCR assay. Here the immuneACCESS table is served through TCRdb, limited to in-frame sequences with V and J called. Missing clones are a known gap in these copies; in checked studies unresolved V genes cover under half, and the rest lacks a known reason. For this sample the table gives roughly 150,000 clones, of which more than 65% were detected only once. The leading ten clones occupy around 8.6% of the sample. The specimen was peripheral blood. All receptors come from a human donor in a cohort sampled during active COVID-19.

The CDR3 bases are TGTGCCACCACAGAGGACAAGGCCTGGAGCTCCTACGAGCAGTACTTC. It codes for CATTEDKAWSSYEQYF. The J gene is TRBJ2-7, the V gene TRBV2; D is perhaps TRBD1 (5 bases). The CDR3 has 16 residues. V lost 10 bases to trimming and J lost 0 bases, with 22 bases between them. Germline V CDR1 and CDR2: SNHLY, FYNNEI.

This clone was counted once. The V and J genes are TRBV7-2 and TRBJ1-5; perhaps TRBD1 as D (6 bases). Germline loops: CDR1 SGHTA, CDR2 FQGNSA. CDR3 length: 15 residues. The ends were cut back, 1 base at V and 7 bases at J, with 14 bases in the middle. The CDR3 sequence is CASSLGDTGGQPQHF. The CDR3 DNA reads TGTGCCAGCAGCTTAGGGGACACGGGCGGGCAGCCCCAGCATTTT.

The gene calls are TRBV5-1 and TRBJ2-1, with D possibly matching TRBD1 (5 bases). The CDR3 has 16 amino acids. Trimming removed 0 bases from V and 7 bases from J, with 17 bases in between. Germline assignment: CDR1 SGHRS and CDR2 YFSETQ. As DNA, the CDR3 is TGCGCCAGCAGCTTGGTAGGGGCAGCCCTAGGGAATGAGCAGTTCTTC. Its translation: CASSLVGAALGNEQFF.

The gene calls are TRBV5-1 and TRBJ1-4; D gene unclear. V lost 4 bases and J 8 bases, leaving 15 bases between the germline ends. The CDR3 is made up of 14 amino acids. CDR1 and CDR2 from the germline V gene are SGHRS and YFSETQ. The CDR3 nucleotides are TGCGCCAGCAGCCAGGACTCCCTGGGCGAAAAACTGTTTTTT. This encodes CASSQDSLGEKLFF.

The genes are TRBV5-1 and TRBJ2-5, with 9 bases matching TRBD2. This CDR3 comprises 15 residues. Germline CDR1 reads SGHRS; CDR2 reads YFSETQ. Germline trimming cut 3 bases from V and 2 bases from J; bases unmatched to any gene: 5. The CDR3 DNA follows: TGCGCCAGCAGCTCCAGCGGGGGGTTGCAAGAGACCCAGTACTTC. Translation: CASSSSGGLQETQYF. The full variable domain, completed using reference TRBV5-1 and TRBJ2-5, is KAGVTQTPRYLIKTRGQQVTLSCSPISGHRSVSWYQQTPGQGLQFLFEYFSETQRNKGNFPGRFSGRQFSNSRSEMNVSTLELGDSALYLCASSSSGGLQETQYFGPGTRLLVL.

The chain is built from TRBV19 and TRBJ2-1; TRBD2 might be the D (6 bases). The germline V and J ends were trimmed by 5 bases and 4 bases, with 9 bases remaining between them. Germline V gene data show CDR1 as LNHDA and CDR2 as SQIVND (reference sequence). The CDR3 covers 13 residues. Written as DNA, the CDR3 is TGTGCCAGTAGTCAGGGACTTTACAATGAGCAGTTCTTC. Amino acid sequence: CASSQGLYNEQFF. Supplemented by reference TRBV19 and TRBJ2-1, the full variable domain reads DGGITQSPKYLFRKEGQNVTLSCEQNLNHDAMYWYRQDPGQGLRLIYYSQIVNDFQKGDIAEGYSVSREKKESFPLTVTSAQKNPTAFYLCASSQGLYNEQFFGPGTRLTVL.

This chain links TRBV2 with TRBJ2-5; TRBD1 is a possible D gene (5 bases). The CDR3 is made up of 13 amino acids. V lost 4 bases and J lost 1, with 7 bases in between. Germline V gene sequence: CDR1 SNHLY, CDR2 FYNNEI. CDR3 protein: CASSGGRQETQYF. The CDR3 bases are TGTGCCAGCAGTGGGGGCCGCCAAGAGACCCAGTACTTC.

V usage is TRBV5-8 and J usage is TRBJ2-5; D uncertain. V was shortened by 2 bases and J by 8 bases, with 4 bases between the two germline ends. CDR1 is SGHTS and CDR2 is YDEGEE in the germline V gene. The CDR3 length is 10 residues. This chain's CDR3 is CASSFGTQYF. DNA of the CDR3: TGTGCCAGCAGCTTTGGCACCCAGTACTTC.

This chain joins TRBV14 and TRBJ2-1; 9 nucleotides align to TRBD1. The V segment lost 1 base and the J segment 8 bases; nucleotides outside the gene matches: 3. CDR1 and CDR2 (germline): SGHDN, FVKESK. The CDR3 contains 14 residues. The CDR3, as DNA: TGTGCCAGCAGCCAAGGACAGGGGGGCGATGAGCAGTTCTTC. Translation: CASSQGQGGDEQFF.

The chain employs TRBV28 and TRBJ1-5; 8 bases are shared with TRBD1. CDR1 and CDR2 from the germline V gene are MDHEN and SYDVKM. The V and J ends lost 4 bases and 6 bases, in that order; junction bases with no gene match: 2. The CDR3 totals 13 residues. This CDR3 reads CASSWDRSQPQHF. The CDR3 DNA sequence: TGTGCCAGCAGTTGGGACAGGTCTCAGCCCCAGCATTTT.

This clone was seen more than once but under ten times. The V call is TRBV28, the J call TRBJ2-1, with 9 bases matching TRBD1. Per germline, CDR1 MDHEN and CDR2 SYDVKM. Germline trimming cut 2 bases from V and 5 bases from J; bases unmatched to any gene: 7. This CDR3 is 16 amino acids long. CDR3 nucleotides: TGTGCCAGCAGTTTACCAGACAGGGGGAAAAACAATGAGCAGTTCTTC. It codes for CASSLPDRGKNNEQFF.